This TCR beta chain was captured in a study of blood T cell repertoires in COVID-19. The overall study: The analysed material was cDNA or gDNA that came from T cells, B-cell-depleted T cells, or PBMCs.

Germline values: CDR1 KGHDR, CDR2 SFDVKD. The V end lost 4 bases, the J end lost 9 bases, and 12 bases lay between the germline ends. The CDR3 runs to 13 residues. In the original analysis: Reference gene primers were amplified, and this amplification served to estimate nucleated cell counts. Method: immunoSEQ multiplex PCR; TCRdb's copy keeps in-frame clones and lacks some. The V and J calls and the clone size are those of that table, but D and trimming were determined from the DNA. Among roughly 180,000 clones listed, around 83% were seen once. The V gene is TRBV24-1, the J gene TRBJ2-1; D may be TRBD2 (5 bases). Source material: peripheral blood. The clonotype comes from a man aged 18 to 30 with acute or convalescent COVID-19. The CDR3 DNA is TGTGCCACCAGTGACGGGGTTGGTACTGAGCAGTTCTTC. Encoded protein: CATSDGVGTEQFF.